These 7 T cell receptor beta chains were sequenced from one sample in a study of T cell clonotyping in hematopoietic cell transplantation. Clones were read by immunoSEQ multiplex PCR, and TCRdb kept only the in-frame ones, dropping some. The sample comprises about 17,000 clones, about 93% of which are singletons, and around 5% rests with the top ten. Source material: peripheral blood mononuclear cells. The receptors shown here come from a man between 40 and 49 years old in good health. Some clones in this sample may be carry-over from other donors' samples.

This chain links TRBV6-6 with TRBJ2-7; 9 bases agree with TRBD2. The germline gives CDR1 MNHNY, CDR2 SVGAGI (reference sequence). V trimming: 7 bases; J trimming: 2 bases; junction bases outside the gene matches: 9. The CDR3 consists of 15 residues. DNA for the CDR3: TGTGCCAGCACCGCGGGGGGGGTCGAAGCCTACGAGCAGTACTTC. The encoded protein is CASTAGGVEAYEQYF.

The CDR3 loop reads CASRQQVPGETQYF. The DNA for the CDR3 is TGTGCCAGCAGACAACAGGTACCCGGAGAGACCCAGTACTTC. The rearrangement links TRBV2 to TRBJ2-5; D might be TRBD1 (5 bases). Trimming shortened V by 6 bases and J by 4 bases, and 15 bases separated the two germline ends. Germline CDR1 reads SNHLY; CDR2 reads FYNNEI. The CDR3 loop spans 14 amino acids.

The V call is TRBV5-8, the J call TRBJ2-7; D gene ambiguous. The germline CDR1 and CDR2 sequences are SGHTS and YDEGEE. The CDR3 contains 12 residues. The V gene lost 1 base and the J gene lost 7 bases, with 9 bases spanning the gap. The DNA for the CDR3 is TGTGCCAGCAGCTTGAACGATAGGGAGCAGTACTTC. Translation: CASSLNDREQYF.

CDR3 coding DNA: TGTGCCTGCCAGAGGGTTCCTAATGAAAAACTGTTTTTT. Its protein product is CACQRVPNEKLFF. The chain combines TRBV19 with TRBJ1-4; D unclear. V lost 11 bases and J lost 3, with 13 bases in between. Germline V gene data show CDR1 as LNHDA and CDR2 as SQIVND (reference sequence). The CDR3 sequence is 13 residues long.

The chain is built from TRBV5-6 and TRBJ1-1; D not certain. Germline V gene sequence: CDR1 SGHDT, CDR2 YYEEEE. The CDR3 consists of 12 residues. Trimming stripped 2 bases from V and 5 bases from J, with 7 bases between. The chain's CDR3 is CASSFAGTEAFF. The CDR3 nucleotides are TGTGCCAGCAGCTTTGCGGGGACTGAAGCTTTCTTT.

The V gene is TRBV9, the J gene TRBJ2-3; 10 nucleotides agree with TRBD1. The CDR3 totals 14 residues. Germline V gives CDR1 SGDLS, CDR2 YYNGEE. Trimming removed 7 bases from V and 4 bases from J; junction bases left unmatched: 6. The CDR3 DNA follows: TGTGCCAGCGCCCGGGGACAGGGGTCAGATACGCAGTATTTT. This translates into CASARGQGSDTQYF. The full variable domain, in which reference TRBV9 and TRBJ2-3 provide the parts outside the CDR3, is DSGVTQTPKHLITATGQRVTLRCSPRSGDLSVYWYQQSLDQGLQFLIQYYNGEERAKGNILERFSAQQFPDLHSELNLSSLELGDSALYFCASARGQGSDTQYFGPGTRLTVL.

The chain recombines TRBV5-6 with TRBJ1-3; no definite D call. V gave up 5 bases and J gave up 6 bases, with 6 bases separating them. The CDR3 loop spans 11 amino acids. Germline values: CDR1 SGHDT, CDR2 YYEEEE. In nucleotides, the CDR3 is TGTGCCAGCAGTCGTGAAAACACCATATATTTT. It specifies CASSRENTIYF.